The present T cell receptor (beta chain) was sequenced within a study of T cell responses to AZD1222 COVID-19 vaccine. Findings of the study overall: Repertoires were obtained solely post-peak T cell response. In a largely white British group with more females than males, clonal diversity was possibly underestimated. The reported proportion of spike-specific TCRs targeting unmutated variant regions was nearly half.

This table comes from immunoSEQ multiplex PCR, and its TCRdb copy is limited to in-frame clones, with some not included. The repertoire holds over 100,000 clones, approximately 91% seen once, with around 1% in the top ten. V trimming: 1 base; J trimming: 1 base; junction bases outside the gene matches: 9. Germline V lookup: CDR1 MGHRA, CDR2 YSYEKL. The CDR3 runs to 17 residues. Notes on this clone: Its cognate antigen is unknown.

The sequences come from peripheral blood, collected 28 days after the second AZD1222 dose. The receptor's source is an adult who received the AZD1222 COVID-19 vaccine. The chain combines TRBV4-1 with TRBJ1-1, with 7 bases identical to TRBD1. The CDR3 reads CASSQVWVGGANTEAFF. CDR3 coding DNA: TGCGCCAGCAGCCAAGTCTGGGTAGGGGGCGCGAACACTGAAGCTTTCTTT.